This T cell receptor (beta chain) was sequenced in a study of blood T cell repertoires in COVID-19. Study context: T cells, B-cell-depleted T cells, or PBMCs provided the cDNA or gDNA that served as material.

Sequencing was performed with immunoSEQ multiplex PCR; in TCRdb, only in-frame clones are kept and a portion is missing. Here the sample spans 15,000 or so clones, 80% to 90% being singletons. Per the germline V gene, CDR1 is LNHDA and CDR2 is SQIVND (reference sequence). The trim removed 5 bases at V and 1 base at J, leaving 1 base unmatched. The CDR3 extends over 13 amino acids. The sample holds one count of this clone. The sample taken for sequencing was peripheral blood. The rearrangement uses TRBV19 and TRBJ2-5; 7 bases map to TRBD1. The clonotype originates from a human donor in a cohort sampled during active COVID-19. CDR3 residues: CASSGQVQETQYF. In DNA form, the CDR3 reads TGTGCCAGTAGTGGACAGGTCCAAGAGACCCAGTACTTC.